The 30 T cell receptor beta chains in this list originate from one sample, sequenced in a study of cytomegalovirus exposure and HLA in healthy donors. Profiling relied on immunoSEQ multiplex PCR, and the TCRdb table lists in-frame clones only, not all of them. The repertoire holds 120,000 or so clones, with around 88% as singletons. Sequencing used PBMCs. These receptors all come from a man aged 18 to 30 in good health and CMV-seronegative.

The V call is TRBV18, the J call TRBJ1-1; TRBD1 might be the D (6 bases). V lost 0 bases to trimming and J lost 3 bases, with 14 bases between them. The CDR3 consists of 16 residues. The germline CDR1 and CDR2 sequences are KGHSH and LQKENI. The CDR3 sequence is CASSPPDSRSYTEAFF. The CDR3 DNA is TGTGCCAGCTCACCACCGGACAGCCGTTCCTACACTGAAGCTTTCTTT.

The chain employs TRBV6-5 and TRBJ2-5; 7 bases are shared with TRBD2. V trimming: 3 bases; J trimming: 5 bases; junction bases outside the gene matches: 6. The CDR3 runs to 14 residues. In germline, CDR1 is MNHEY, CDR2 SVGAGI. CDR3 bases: TGTGCCAGCAGTTATGGGGGGGTAAGGGAGACCCAGTACTTC. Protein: CASSYGGVRETQYF.

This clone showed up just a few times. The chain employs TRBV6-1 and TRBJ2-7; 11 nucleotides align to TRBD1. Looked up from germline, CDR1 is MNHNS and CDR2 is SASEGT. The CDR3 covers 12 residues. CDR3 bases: TGTGCCAGCAGCCCTACCGGGACAGGGGGTGTCGTC. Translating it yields CASSPTGTGGVV.

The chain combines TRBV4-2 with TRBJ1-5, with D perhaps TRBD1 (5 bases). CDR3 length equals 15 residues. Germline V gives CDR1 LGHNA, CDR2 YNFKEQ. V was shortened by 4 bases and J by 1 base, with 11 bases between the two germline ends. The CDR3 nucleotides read TGTGCCAGCAGCCCACGGACACCAAGCAATCAGCCCCAGCATTTT. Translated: CASSPRTPSNQPQHF.

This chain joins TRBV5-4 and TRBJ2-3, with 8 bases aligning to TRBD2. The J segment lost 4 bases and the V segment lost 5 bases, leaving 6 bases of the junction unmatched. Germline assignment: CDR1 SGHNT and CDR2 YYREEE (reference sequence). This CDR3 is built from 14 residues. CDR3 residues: CASRPGGYSDTQYF. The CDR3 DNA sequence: TGTGCCAGCAGGCCGGGGGGGTATTCAGATACGCAGTATTTT.

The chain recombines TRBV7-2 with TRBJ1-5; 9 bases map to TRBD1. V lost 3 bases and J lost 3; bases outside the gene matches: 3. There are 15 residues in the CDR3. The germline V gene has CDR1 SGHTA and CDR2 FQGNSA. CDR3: CASSLGQGPNQPQHF. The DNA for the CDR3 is TGTGCCAGCAGCTTGGGACAGGGACCCAATCAGCCCCAGCATTTT.

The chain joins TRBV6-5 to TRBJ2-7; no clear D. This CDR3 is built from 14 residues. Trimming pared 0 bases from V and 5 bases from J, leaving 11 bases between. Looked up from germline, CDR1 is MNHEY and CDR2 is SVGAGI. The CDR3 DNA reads TGTGCCAGCAGTTACTCTTCAGGCCTGAACGAGCAGTACTTC. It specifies CASSYSSGLNEQYF.

The CDR3 is CASSQERRSEAFF. CDR3 DNA: TGTGCCAGCAGCCAAGAGAGGCGGTCTGAAGCTTTCTTT. V gene TRBV14 combines with J gene TRBJ1-1; D uncertain. The germline V gene encodes CDR1 SGHDN and CDR2 FVKESK. The CDR3 spans 13 residues. V was trimmed by 0 bases and J by 6 bases, leaving 8 bases between them.

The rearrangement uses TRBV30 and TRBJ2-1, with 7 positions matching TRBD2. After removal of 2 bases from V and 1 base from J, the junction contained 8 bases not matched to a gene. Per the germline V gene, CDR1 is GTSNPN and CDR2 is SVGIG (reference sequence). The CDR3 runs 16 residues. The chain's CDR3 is CAWSFGPGRSYNEQFF. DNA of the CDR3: TGTGCCTGGAGTTTCGGTCCCGGGAGGTCCTACAATGAGCAGTTCTTC.

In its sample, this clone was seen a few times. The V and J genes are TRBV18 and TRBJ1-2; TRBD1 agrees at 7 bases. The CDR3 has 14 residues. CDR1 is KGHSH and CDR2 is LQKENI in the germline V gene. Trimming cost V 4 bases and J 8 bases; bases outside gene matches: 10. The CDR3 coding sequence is TGTGCCAGCTCACAATCAACAGGGGCAGGCGGCTACACCTTC. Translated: CASSQSTGAGGYTF.

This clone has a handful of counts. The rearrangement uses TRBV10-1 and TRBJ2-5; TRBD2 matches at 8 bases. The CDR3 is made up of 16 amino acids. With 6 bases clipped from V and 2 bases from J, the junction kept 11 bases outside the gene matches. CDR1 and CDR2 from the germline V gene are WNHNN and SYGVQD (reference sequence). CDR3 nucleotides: TGCGCCAGCAGCCAGGGAGGTGGCGGGGGGCAAGAGACCCAGTACTTC. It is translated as CASSQGGGGGQETQYF.

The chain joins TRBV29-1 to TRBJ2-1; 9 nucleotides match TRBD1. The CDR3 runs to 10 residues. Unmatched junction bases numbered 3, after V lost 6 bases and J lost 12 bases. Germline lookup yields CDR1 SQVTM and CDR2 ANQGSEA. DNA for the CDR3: TGCAGCGTGGTGACAGGGGGGCAGTTCTTC. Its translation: CSVVTGGQFF.

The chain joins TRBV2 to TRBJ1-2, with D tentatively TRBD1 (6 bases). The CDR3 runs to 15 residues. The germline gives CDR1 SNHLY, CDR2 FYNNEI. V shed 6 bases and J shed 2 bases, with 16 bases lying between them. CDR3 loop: CASRVTGTLNYGYTF. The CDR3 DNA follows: TGTGCCAGCAGAGTGACTGGGACATTAAACTATGGCTACACCTTC. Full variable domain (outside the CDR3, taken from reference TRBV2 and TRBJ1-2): EPEVTQTPSHQVTQMGQEVILRCVPISNHLYFYWYRQILGQKVEFLVSFYNNEISEKSEIFDDQFSVERPDGSNFTLKIRSTKLEDSAMYFCASRVTGTLNYGYTFGSGTRLTVV.

CDR3 protein: CASSSGGANEQFF. CDR3 in DNA: TGCGCCAGCAGTTCTGGGGGGGCCAATGAGCAGTTCTTC. The chain joins TRBV10-2 to TRBJ2-1, with D perhaps TRBD2 (7 bases). The V end was cut by 5 bases, the J end by 6 bases, with 11 bases between. Looked up from germline, CDR1 is WSHSY and CDR2 is SAAADI. The CDR3 sequence is 13 residues long.

CDR3 residues: CASAPGSAENQPQHF. In DNA form, the CDR3 reads TGTGCCAGCGCCCCGGGTTCGGCCGAAAATCAGCCCCAGCATTTT. This chain joins TRBV6-6 and TRBJ1-5; D is unresolved. Germline V gives CDR1 MNHNY, CDR2 SVGAGI (reference sequence). The V end lost 8 bases, the J end lost 4 bases, and 18 bases lay between the germline ends. This CDR3 region has 15 residues.

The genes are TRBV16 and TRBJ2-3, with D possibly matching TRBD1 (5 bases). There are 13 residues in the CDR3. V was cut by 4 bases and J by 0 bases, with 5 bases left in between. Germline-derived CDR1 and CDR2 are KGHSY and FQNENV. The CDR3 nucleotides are TGTGCCAGCAGCCGGGGCAGCACAGATACGCAGTATTTT. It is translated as CASSRGSTDTQYF. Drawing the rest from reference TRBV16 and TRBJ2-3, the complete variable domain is GEEVAQTPKHLVRGEGQKAKLYCAPIKGHSYVFWYQQVLKNEFKFLISFQNENVFDETGMPKERFSAKCLPNSPCSLEIQATKLEDSAVYFCASSRGSTDTQYFGPGTRLTVL.

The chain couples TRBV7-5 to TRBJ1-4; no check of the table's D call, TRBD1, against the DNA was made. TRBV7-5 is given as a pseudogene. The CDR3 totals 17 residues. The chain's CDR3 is CVRSLARARGRPVKLFF. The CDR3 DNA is TGTGTCAGAAGCTTAGCCCGGGCCAGGGGCCGGCCTGTGAAACTGTTTTTT.

CDR3 residues: CASSYSPPGVGEKLFF. DNA for the CDR3: TGTGCCAGCAGTTATTCCCCCCCAGGGGTTGGTGAAAAACTGTTTTTT. This chain joins TRBV6-5 and TRBJ1-4; D may be TRBD1 (6 bases). The CDR3 loop spans 16 amino acids. Trimming took 3 bases from V and 7 from J, leaving 18 bases between them. The germline V gene has CDR1 MNHEY and CDR2 SVGAGI.

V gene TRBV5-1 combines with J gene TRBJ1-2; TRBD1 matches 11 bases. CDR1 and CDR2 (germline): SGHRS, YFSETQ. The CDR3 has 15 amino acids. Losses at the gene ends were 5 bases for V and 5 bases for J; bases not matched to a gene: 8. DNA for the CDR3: TGCGCCAGCAGAACCGGGACAGGGGGTAGTTATGGCTACACCTTC. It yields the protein CASRTGTGGSYGYTF.

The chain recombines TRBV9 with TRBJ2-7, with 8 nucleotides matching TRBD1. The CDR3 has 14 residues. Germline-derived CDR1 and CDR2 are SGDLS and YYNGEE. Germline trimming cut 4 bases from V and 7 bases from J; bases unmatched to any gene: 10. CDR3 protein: CASSPFQGAVEQYF. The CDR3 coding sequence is TGTGCCAGCAGCCCCTTTCAGGGGGCGGTAGAGCAGTACTTC.

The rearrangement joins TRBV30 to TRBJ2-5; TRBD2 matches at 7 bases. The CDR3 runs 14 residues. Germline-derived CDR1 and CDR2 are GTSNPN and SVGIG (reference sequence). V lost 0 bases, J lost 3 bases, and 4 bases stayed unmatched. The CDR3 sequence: CAWSVRLAEETQYF. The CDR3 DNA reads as TGTGCCTGGAGTGTTCGGCTAGCGGAAGAGACCCAGTACTTC. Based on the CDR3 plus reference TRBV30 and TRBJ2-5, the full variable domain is SQTIHQWPATLVQPVGSPLSLECTVEGTSNPNLYWYRQAAGRGLQLLFYSVGIGQISSEVPQNLSASRPQDRQFILSSKKLLLSDSGFYLCAWSVRLAEETQYFGPGTRLLVL.

The CDR3 nucleotides are TGCGCCAGCAGGAAGACAGGGACTAATGAAAAACTGTTTTTT. Translating gives CASRKTGTNEKLFF. The chain uses TRBV10-2 and TRBJ1-4, with TRBD1 identical over 7 bases. In germline, CDR1 is WSHSY, CDR2 SAAADI. The CDR3 is 14 residues long. J lost 2 bases, V lost 6 bases, and 3 bases had no gene match.

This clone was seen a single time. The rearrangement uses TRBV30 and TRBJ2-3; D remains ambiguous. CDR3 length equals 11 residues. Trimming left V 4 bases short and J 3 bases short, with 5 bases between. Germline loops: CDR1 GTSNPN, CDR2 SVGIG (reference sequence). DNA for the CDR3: TGTGCCTGGACTAGTACAGATACGCAGTATTTT. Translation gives CAWTSTDTQYF.

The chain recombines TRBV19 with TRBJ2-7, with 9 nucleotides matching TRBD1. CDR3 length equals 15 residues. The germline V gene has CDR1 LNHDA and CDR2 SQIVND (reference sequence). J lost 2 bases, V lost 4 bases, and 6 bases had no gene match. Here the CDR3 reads CASSTGQGGTYEQYF. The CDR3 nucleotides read TGTGCCAGTAGTACGGGACAGGGCGGGACCTACGAGCAGTACTTC.

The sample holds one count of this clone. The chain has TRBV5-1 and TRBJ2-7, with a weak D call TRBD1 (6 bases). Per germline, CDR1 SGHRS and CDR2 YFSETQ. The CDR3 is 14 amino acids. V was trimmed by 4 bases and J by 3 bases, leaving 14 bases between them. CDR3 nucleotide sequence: TGCGCCAGCAGCCCCCGGACAGAAAGCTACGAGCAGTACTTC. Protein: CASSPRTESYEQYF.

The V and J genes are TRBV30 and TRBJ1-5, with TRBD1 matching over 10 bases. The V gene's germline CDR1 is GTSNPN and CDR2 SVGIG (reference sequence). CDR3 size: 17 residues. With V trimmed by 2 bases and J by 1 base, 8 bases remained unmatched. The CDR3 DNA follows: TGTGCCTGGAGTAACCGGGACAGGGGAGGAAGCAATCAGCCCCAGCATTTT. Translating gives CAWSNRDRGGSNQPQHF.

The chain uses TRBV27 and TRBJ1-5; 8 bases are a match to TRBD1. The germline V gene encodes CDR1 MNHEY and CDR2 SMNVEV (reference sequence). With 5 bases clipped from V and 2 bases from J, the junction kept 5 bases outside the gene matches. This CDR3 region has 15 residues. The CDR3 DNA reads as TGTGCCAGCAGTCGGACACAGGGGGGCAATCAGCCCCAGCATTTT. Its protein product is CASSRTQGGNQPQHF.

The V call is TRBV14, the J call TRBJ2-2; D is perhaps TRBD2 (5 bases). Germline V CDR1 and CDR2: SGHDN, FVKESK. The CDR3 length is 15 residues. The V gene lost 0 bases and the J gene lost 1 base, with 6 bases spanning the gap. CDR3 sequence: CASSQDRGNTGELFF. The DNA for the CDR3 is TGTGCCAGCAGCCAAGATCGGGGGAACACCGGGGAGCTGTTTTTT.

This CDR3 is CASSQGPAGGTDTQYF. The CDR3, as DNA: TGTGCCAGCAGCCAAGGACCCGCCGGGGGCACAGATACGCAGTATTTT. This rearrangement joins TRBV4-2 to TRBJ2-3, with a tentative D call TRBD2 (5 bases). The CDR3 contains 16 residues. In germline, CDR1 is LGHNA, CDR2 YNFKEQ. Trimming cost V 1 base and J 1 base, with 12 bases left between them.

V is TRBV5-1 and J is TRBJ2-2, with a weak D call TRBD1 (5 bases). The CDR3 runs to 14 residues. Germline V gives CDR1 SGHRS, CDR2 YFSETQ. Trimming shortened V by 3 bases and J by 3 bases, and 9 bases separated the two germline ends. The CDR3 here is CASSWGVDTGELFF. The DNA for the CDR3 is TGCGCCAGCAGCTGGGGCGTCGACACCGGGGAGCTGTTTTTT.